This is a list of T cell receptor beta chains from one sample in a study of naive and memory T cell subsets. TCRdb re-called the UMI-ligation and nested PCR reads with MiXCR, one entry per CDR3 protein. The sample shows about 23,000 distinct CDR3 sequences, roughly 8.2% of them seen only once. Sequencing used central memory CD8+ T cells from blood. The origin of the receptors is a human donor in good health. Each CDR3 is given with its conserved first and last residue. Fields, in order: D gene, J gene, CDR3 length, V gene, clone size, CDR3 DNA, CDR3 protein. A D gene is named only where the DNA matches it firmly. The listing skips clone size in some rows; elsewhere it reads once, few, many or a size class.

d_call: .
j_call: TRBJ2-7
cdr3_length: 13
v_call: TRBV20-1
clone_size: many
cdr3_nt: TGCAGTGCTAGAGACAGGGAACCCTACGAGCAGTACTTC
cdr3_aa: CSARDREPYEQYF

d_call: .
j_call: TRBJ2-7
cdr3_length: 16
v_call: TRBV27
clone_size: many
cdr3_nt: TGTGCCAGCAGTTTAACCCCGCCAGGGACATCCTACGAGCAGTACTTC
cdr3_aa: CASSLTPPGTSYEQYF

d_call: .
j_call: TRBJ2-1
cdr3_length: 13
v_call: TRBV6-2/TRBV6-3
clone_size: .
cdr3_nt: TGTGCCAGCAGTTCAGCGGACTACGAGGGACCGAAGTTC
cdr3_aa: CASSSADYEGPKF

d_call: .
j_call: TRBJ2-7
cdr3_length: 13
v_call: TRBV6-5
clone_size: many
cdr3_nt: TGTGCCAGCAGTTACAGGGACTCCTACGAGCAGTACTTC
cdr3_aa: CASSYRDSYEQYF

d_call: .
j_call: TRBJ1-4
cdr3_length: 15
v_call: TRBV29-1
clone_size: .
cdr3_nt: TGCAGCGCTCAGGACGGCGGGGGGCTTAATGAAAAACTGTTTTTT
cdr3_aa: CSAQDGGGLNEKLFF

d_call: TRBD1
j_call: TRBJ2-3
cdr3_length: 14
v_call: TRBV24-1
clone_size: few
cdr3_nt: TGTGCCACCAGCCACAGGGGTGTGGGAGATACGCAGTATTTT
cdr3_aa: CATSHRGVGDTQYF

d_call: TRBD2
j_call: TRBJ2-1
cdr3_length: 16
v_call: TRBV20-1
clone_size: .
cdr3_nt: TGCAGTGCTAGAGATAGTGGGCGGGAGGGTTTCTATGAGCAGTTCTTC
cdr3_aa: CSARDSGREGFYEQFF

d_call: TRBD1
j_call: TRBJ2-7
cdr3_length: 15
v_call: TRBV4-3
clone_size: many
cdr3_nt: TGCGCCAGCAGCGGAGGGACAGGGAGCTCCTACGAGCAGTACTTC
cdr3_aa: CASSGGTGSSYEQYF

d_call: .
j_call: TRBJ1-1
cdr3_length: 14
v_call: TRBV7-8
clone_size: medium-sized
cdr3_nt: TGTGCCAGCAGCTCGACTATCTGGAACACTGAAGCTTTCTTT
cdr3_aa: CASSSTIWNTEAFF

d_call: TRBD2
j_call: TRBJ2-1
cdr3_length: 14
v_call: TRBV20-1
clone_size: medium-sized
cdr3_nt: TGCAGTGCTCCTAGCGGGAGGACATACAATGAGCAGTTCTTC
cdr3_aa: CSAPSGRTYNEQFF

d_call: .
j_call: TRBJ2-1
cdr3_length: 14
v_call: TRBV6-4
clone_size: .
cdr3_nt: TGTGCCAGCAGTGAGGATGCGTTATACAATGAGCAGTTCTTC
cdr3_aa: CASSEDALYNEQFF

d_call: TRBD1
j_call: TRBJ2-6
cdr3_length: 16
v_call: TRBV6-1
clone_size: many
cdr3_nt: TGTGCCAGCAGTACGACAGGGGGCTCTGGGGCCAACGTCCTGACTTTC
cdr3_aa: CASSTTGGSGANVLTF

d_call: .
j_call: TRBJ1-5
cdr3_length: 13
v_call: TRBV12-3/TRBV12-4
clone_size: .
cdr3_nt: TGTGCCAGCAGTTGGGGGGAAGGGCAGCCCCAGCATTTT
cdr3_aa: CASSWGEGQPQHF

d_call: TRBD2
j_call: TRBJ2-3
cdr3_length: 17
v_call: TRBV25-1
clone_size: many
cdr3_nt: TGTGCCAGCAGTGAATCCCTAGCGGGAGGGGAGGCAGATACGCAGTATTTT
cdr3_aa: CASSESLAGGEADTQYF

d_call: .
j_call: TRBJ2-1
cdr3_length: 15
v_call: TRBV3-1
clone_size: .
cdr3_nt: TGTGCCAGCAGCCAAGAGTCGGGAGCCCTCGATGAGCAGTTCTTC
cdr3_aa: CASSQESGALDEQFF

d_call: TRBD1
j_call: TRBJ2-2
cdr3_length: 15
v_call: TRBV29-1
clone_size: .
cdr3_nt: TGCAGCGTTGCAGCCAGGGGGCGGTACGCCGGGGAGCTGTTTTTT
cdr3_aa: CSVAARGRYAGELFF

d_call: TRBD2
j_call: TRBJ2-1
cdr3_length: 16
v_call: TRBV6-1
clone_size: few
cdr3_nt: TGTGCCAGCAGTGAATGGGGCGGGAGGGCCTACAATGAGCAGTTCTTC
cdr3_aa: CASSEWGGRAYNEQFF

d_call: .
j_call: TRBJ2-2
cdr3_length: 16
v_call: TRBV11-2
clone_size: few
cdr3_nt: TGTGCCAGCAGCTTAGTGTTAGCGGACCCCACCGGGGAGCTGTTTTTT
cdr3_aa: CASSLVLADPTGELFF

d_call: TRBD2
j_call: TRBJ2-2
cdr3_length: 16
v_call: TRBV6-5
clone_size: many
cdr3_nt: TGTGCCAGCAGTGCTGGACTAGCGGGAGACACCGGGGAGCTGTTTTTT
cdr3_aa: CASSAGLAGDTGELFF

d_call: TRBD2
j_call: TRBJ2-7
cdr3_length: 15
v_call: TRBV20-1
clone_size: .
cdr3_nt: TGCAGTGCTAGAAATGTGGCGGGAGTCGACTACGAGCAGTACTTC
cdr3_aa: CSARNVAGVDYEQYF

d_call: .
j_call: TRBJ2-5
cdr3_length: 14
v_call: TRBV7-6
clone_size: .
cdr3_nt: TGTGCCAGCAGCCGGACAGATTTCCAAGAGACCCAGTACTTC
cdr3_aa: CASSRTDFQETQYF

d_call: TRBD1
j_call: TRBJ2-3
cdr3_length: 17
v_call: TRBV12-5
clone_size: many
cdr3_nt: TGTGCTAGTGGGCATGCTACGGACAGGGGGCACGAAGATACGCAGTATTTT
cdr3_aa: CASGHATDRGHEDTQYF

d_call: .
j_call: TRBJ2-3
cdr3_length: 18
v_call: TRBV6-2/TRBV6-3
clone_size: .
cdr3_nt: TGTGCCAGCAGTTACGACCCTCTTGGGGACGATAACAGGGATACGCAGTATTTT
cdr3_aa: CASSYDPLGDDNRDTQYF

d_call: TRBD1
j_call: TRBJ1-1
cdr3_length: 13
v_call: TRBV20-1
clone_size: .
cdr3_nt: TGCAGTGCTTGTAGACAGGGTAACGAAGAAGCTTTCTTT
cdr3_aa: CSACRQGNEEAFF

d_call: .
j_call: TRBJ2-7
cdr3_length: 14
v_call: TRBV16
clone_size: .
cdr3_nt: TGTGCCAGCAGCCAATCGGGGCGAACCTACGAGCAGTACTTC
cdr3_aa: CASSQSGRTYEQYF

d_call: TRBD1
j_call: TRBJ2-1
cdr3_length: 15
v_call: TRBV12-3/TRBV12-4
clone_size: few
cdr3_nt: TGTGCCAGCAGTTCGGGACAGAGCTCCTACAATGAGCAGTTCTTC
cdr3_aa: CASSSGQSSYNEQFF

d_call: .
j_call: TRBJ2-1
cdr3_length: 14
v_call: TRBV19
clone_size: medium-sized
cdr3_nt: TGTGCCAGTAGTACCCGGGGGCCCTACAATGAGCAGTTCTTC
cdr3_aa: CASSTRGPYNEQFF

d_call: .
j_call: TRBJ2-5
cdr3_length: 13
v_call: TRBV6-1
clone_size: few
cdr3_nt: TGTGCCAGCAGTGAAGCGGAAGTGGAGACCCAGTACTTC
cdr3_aa: CASSEAEVETQYF

d_call: .
j_call: TRBJ1-5
cdr3_length: 14
v_call: TRBV18
clone_size: many
cdr3_nt: TGTGCCAGCTCACCAAGCAGGGAAAATCAGCCCCAGCATTTT
cdr3_aa: CASSPSRENQPQHF